Following are 26 T cell receptor beta chains from one sample sequenced in a study of blood T cell repertoires in COVID-19. Sequenced by immunoSEQ multiplex PCR; TCRdb stores in-frame clones only, minus some. Of roughly 500,000 clones detected, roughly nine tenths appear once; the ten largest clones hold 0.7% to 1%. The material sequenced was peripheral blood. The origin of the receptors is a man younger than 35 with COVID-19, enrolled during active disease.

This chain uses TRBV7-8 with TRBJ2-2; 7 nucleotides agree with TRBD2. Looked up from germline, CDR1 is SGHVS and CDR2 is FQNEAQ. Unmatched junction bases numbered 11, after V lost 9 bases and J lost 10 bases. This CDR3 has 13 residues. The CDR3 bases are TGTGCCAGTAAGCGGGGCCCCCGAGAGGAGCTGTTTTTT. Protein: CASKRGPREELFF.

A note on this clone: A junction end diverges from the germline sequence, so it may reflect a read error. The chain employs TRBV3-1 (or the pseudogene TRBV3-2) and TRBJ2-7, with TRBD2 matching over 7 bases. The length of the CDR3 is 11 residues. Germline CDR1 reads LGHDT; CDR2 reads YNNKEL (reference sequence). This CDR3 reads CASSQAGTTHF. The CDR3 nucleotides are TGTGCCAGCAGTCAAGCGGGGACTACCCACTTC.

This clone has just a few counts. The rearrangement joins TRBV3-1 (or the pseudogene TRBV3-2) to TRBJ2-7, with 8 bases lining up with TRBD2. The CDR3 totals 15 residues. Germline lookup yields CDR1 LGHDT and CDR2 YNNKEL (reference sequence). With 1 base clipped from V and 4 bases from J, the junction kept 6 bases outside the gene matches. CDR3 residues: CASSQGAGARYEQYF. The CDR3 DNA follows: TGTGCCAGCAGCCAAGGAGCGGGAGCTCGGTACGAGCAGTACTTC.

This chain links TRBV11-1 with TRBJ2-1, with D perhaps TRBD2 (6 bases). V was clipped by 2 bases and J by 6 bases, with 17 bases between them. CDR1 and CDR2 from the germline V gene are SGHAT and FQDESV (reference sequence). The CDR3 runs to 16 residues. CDR3 amino acids: CASSLLIGSAGNEQFF. In DNA form, the CDR3 reads TGTGCCAGCAGCTTACTTATCGGGAGCGCGGGCAATGAGCAGTTCTTC.

The V call is TRBV2, the J call TRBJ2-2; D gene uncertain. Looked up from germline, CDR1 is SNHLY and CDR2 is FYNNEI. CDR3 size: 15 residues. V lost 2 bases to trimming and J lost 1 base, with 8 bases between them. The CDR3 loop reads CASSETIQNTGELFF. CDR3 nucleotide sequence: TGTGCCAGCAGTGAAACTATCCAGAACACCGGGGAGCTGTTTTTT.

V gene TRBV3-1 (or the pseudogene TRBV3-2) combines with J gene TRBJ2-7; a possible D gene is TRBD2 (7 bases). V was trimmed by 5 bases and J by 6 bases, leaving 11 bases between them. The germline V gene has CDR1 LGHDT and CDR2 YNNKEL (reference sequence). This CDR3 comprises 12 residues. DNA of the CDR3: TGTGCCAGCAGCAGGGAGGGGGGCGAGCAGTACTTC. It encodes CASSREGGEQYF.

The chain links TRBV4-1 to TRBJ2-1; TRBD2 matches at 9 bases. Trimming removed 4 bases from V and 5 bases from J; junction bases left unmatched: 15. The germline gives CDR1 MGHRA, CDR2 YSYEKL. The CDR3 length is 18 residues. CDR3 residues: CASSLRASGVVTHNEQFF. The CDR3 nucleotides are TGCGCCAGCAGCCTACGAGCTAGCGGGGTCGTAACCCACAATGAGCAGTTCTTC.

This chain connects TRBV20-1 to TRBJ2-3, with 8 bases that match TRBD2. V was clipped by 3 bases and J by 3 bases; unmatched bases: 2. This CDR3 region has 13 residues. Germline assignment: CDR1 DFQATT and CDR2 SNEGSKA (reference sequence). The CDR3 sequence is CSASTSGTDTQYF. Here the CDR3 DNA reads TGCAGTGCTAGTACTAGCGGTACAGATACGCAGTATTTT.

The sample holds a few counts of this clone. The chain joins TRBV7-3 to TRBJ2-2, with TRBD2 matching 7 bases. The V segment lost 7 bases and the J segment 4 bases; nucleotides outside the gene matches: 3. Germline V lookup: CDR1 SGHTA, CDR2 FQGTGA. There are 13 residues in the CDR3. CDR3 protein: CASTRGGTGELFF. In DNA, the CDR3 is TGTGCCAGCACCCGCGGGGGCACCGGGGAGCTGTTTTTT.

CDR3 DNA sequence: TGTGCCACCAGTGATTTGGAGGGCGGGGAGCTGTTTTTT. This sequence encodes CATSDLEGGELFF. V gene TRBV24-1 combines with J gene TRBJ2-2; weak D call: TRBD2 (5 bases). CDR1 is KGHDR and CDR2 is SFDVKD in the germline V gene. V lost 0 bases, J lost 7 bases, and 5 bases lay in between. The CDR3 loop spans 13 amino acids.

The rearrangement joins TRBV18 to TRBJ2-5, with D possibly matching TRBD1 (5 bases). Between the trimmed V and J ends, which lost 4 bases and 2 bases, there was a span of 8 bases. The CDR3 totals 13 residues. The germline V gene has CDR1 KGHSH and CDR2 LQKENI. The DNA of the CDR3 is TGTGCCAGCTCACAGGGGTATCAAGAGACCCAGTACTTC. Its protein is CASSQGYQETQYF.

This clone was picked up one time. J is TRBJ1-1 and V is TRBV2; perhaps TRBD1 as D (5 bases). The germline V and J ends were trimmed by 6 bases and 6 bases, with 14 bases remaining between them. This CDR3 comprises 13 residues. Germline V CDR1 and CDR2: SNHLY, FYNNEI. CDR3 DNA sequence: TGTGCCAGCAGCATTCAGGGTCCCTCTGAAGCTTTCTTT. Translating gives CASSIQGPSEAFF.

The rearrangement links TRBV11-3 to TRBJ2-3; the match to TRBD1 covers 7 bases. J was trimmed by 8 bases and V by 5 bases; bases with no gene match: 4. Germline CDR1 reads SGHNT; CDR2 reads YENEEA. The CDR3 runs 12 residues. CDR3 in amino acids: CASSQGVGTQYF. The CDR3 DNA sequence: TGTGCCAGCAGCCAGGGGGTGGGTACGCAGTATTTT.

This sequence joins TRBV19 and TRBJ1-1, with a weak D call TRBD1 (6 bases). Trimming stripped 3 bases from V and 0 bases from J, with 20 bases between. CDR1 LNHDA and CDR2 SQIVND come from the germline V gene (reference sequence). CDR3 length: 18 residues. The CDR3 here is CASSIGSGVAALNTEAFF. The CDR3 DNA follows: TGTGCCAGTAGTATCGGCTCAGGGGTCGCGGCCTTGAACACTGAAGCTTTCTTT.

This chain uses TRBV2 with TRBJ2-6; TRBD2 aligns across 8 bases. There are 19 residues in the CDR3. V trimming: 6 bases; J trimming: 0 bases; junction bases outside the gene matches: 13. Germline lookup yields CDR1 SNHLY and CDR2 FYNNEI. The CDR3 DNA reads TGTGCCAGCAGGGCCGGGGGCCGTCGGGAGGGCTCTGGGGCCAACGTCCTGACTTTC. Translated, it gives CASRAGGRREGSGANVLTF. The complete variable domain, with remaining parts taken from reference TRBV2 and TRBJ2-6, reads EPEVTQTPSHQVTQMGQEVILRCVPISNHLYFYWYRQILGQKVEFLVSFYNNEISEKSEIFDDQFSVERPDGSNFTLKIRSTKLEDSAMYFCASRAGGRREGSGANVLTFGAGSRLTVL.

V usage is TRBV3-1 (or the pseudogene TRBV3-2) and J usage is TRBJ1-6, with a weak D call TRBD1 (6 bases). The V gene lost 4 bases and the J gene lost 7 bases, with 14 bases spanning the gap. The germline V gene has CDR1 LGHDT and CDR2 YNNKEL (reference sequence). The CDR3 runs 15 residues. CDR3 residues: CASSRKEGENSPLHF. The DNA for the CDR3 is TGTGCCAGCAGCCGGAAAGAGGGGGAGAATTCACCCCTCCACTTT.

The chain uses TRBV4-1 and TRBJ2-3; the match to TRBD2 covers 8 bases. The CDR3 consists of 17 residues. V was clipped by 0 bases and J by 2 bases; unmatched bases: 7. The germline gives CDR1 MGHRA, CDR2 YSYEKL. CDR3 nucleotides: TGCGCCAGCAGCCAAGATCTTAGCGGGGCCCTCACAGATACGCAGTATTTT. This encodes CASSQDLSGALTDTQYF.

The rearrangement links TRBV10-2 to TRBJ2-3; D gene ambiguous. The CDR3 contains 12 residues. The V gene's germline CDR1 is WSHSY and CDR2 SAAADI. Trimming removed 3 bases at V and 7 bases at J, with 8 bases between. The CDR3 region is CASSEISYTQYF. The CDR3, as DNA: TGCGCCAGCAGTGAAATAAGCTATACGCAGTATTTT.

The chain couples TRBV2 to TRBJ2-2; possibly TRBD1 for D (6 bases). Germline V gives CDR1 SNHLY, CDR2 FYNNEI. The CDR3 has 16 amino acids. V was cut by 5 bases and J by 0 bases, with 13 bases left in between. The CDR3 protein is CASSLTGFTNTGELFF. For the CDR3, the DNA is TGTGCCAGCAGTCTAACAGGGTTTACGAACACCGGGGAGCTGTTTTTT.

The chain carries TRBV14 and TRBJ1-6; no firm D call. From germline, CDR1 is SGHDN and CDR2 FVKESK. The CDR3 sequence is 14 residues long. Trimming took off 4 bases at V and 3 bases at J, with 7 bases between the two ends. CDR3 DNA sequence: TGTGCCAGCAGCCCACAGATCTATAATTCACCCCTCCACTTT. Amino acid sequence: CASSPQIYNSPLHF.

This chain connects TRBV20-1 to TRBJ2-1; 7 bases fit TRBD2. J was trimmed by 0 bases and V by 6 bases; bases with no gene match: 8. CDR3 size: 15 residues. Per the germline V gene, CDR1 is DFQATT and CDR2 is SNEGSKA (reference sequence). The CDR3 loop reads CSASSGPDSYNEQFF. The CDR3 DNA is TGCAGTGCAAGTAGCGGGCCCGACTCCTACAATGAGCAGTTCTTC.

This chain joins TRBV6-5 and TRBJ2-7, with 7 bases lining up with TRBD1. With 6 bases clipped from V and 3 bases from J, the junction kept 2 bases outside the gene matches. CDR1 is MNHEY and CDR2 is SVGAGI in the germline V gene. The CDR3 runs to 12 residues. Written as DNA, the CDR3 is TGTGCCAGCAGGGACAGGCTCTACGAGCAGTACTTC. It specifies CASRDRLYEQYF.

CDR3 protein: CASSFYSHQETQYF. In nucleotides, the CDR3 is TGTGCCAGCAGCTTTTACAGCCATCAAGAGACCCAGTACTTC. This chain uses TRBV7-9 with TRBJ2-5, with no clear D. Germline CDR1 reads SEHNR; CDR2 reads FQNEAQ (reference sequence). Trimming shortened V by 3 bases and J by 2 bases, and 10 bases separated the two germline ends. The CDR3 is 14 residues long.

The chain uses TRBV27 and TRBJ2-3, with 9 positions matching TRBD2. Germline values: CDR1 MNHEY, CDR2 SMNVEV (reference sequence). The J segment lost 4 bases and the V segment lost 2 bases, leaving 7 bases of the junction unmatched. This CDR3 has 16 amino acids. The CDR3 is CASSLIFAGGADTQYF. Written as DNA, the CDR3 is TGTGCCAGCAGTTTAATTTTCGCGGGAGGGGCAGATACGCAGTATTTT.

The rearrangement links TRBV27 to TRBJ2-2; 7 nucleotides align to TRBD2. The germline V gene has CDR1 MNHEY and CDR2 SMNVEV (reference sequence). The CDR3 is 14 amino acids. Losses at the gene ends were 3 bases for V and 5 bases for J; bases not matched to a gene: 3. This CDR3 is CASSFYSGTGELFF. The CDR3 DNA sequence: TGTGCCAGCAGTTTTTATAGCGGGACCGGGGAGCTGTTTTTT.

This sequence joins TRBV5-1 and TRBJ2-5, with a weak D call TRBD1 (6 bases). V gave up 2 bases and J gave up 4 bases, with 6 bases separating them. This CDR3 is 12 amino acids long. The germline V gene has CDR1 SGHRS and CDR2 YFSETQ. This CDR3 reads CASSLQGETQYF. CDR3 in DNA: TGCGCCAGCAGCTTACAGGGAGAGACCCAGTACTTC.